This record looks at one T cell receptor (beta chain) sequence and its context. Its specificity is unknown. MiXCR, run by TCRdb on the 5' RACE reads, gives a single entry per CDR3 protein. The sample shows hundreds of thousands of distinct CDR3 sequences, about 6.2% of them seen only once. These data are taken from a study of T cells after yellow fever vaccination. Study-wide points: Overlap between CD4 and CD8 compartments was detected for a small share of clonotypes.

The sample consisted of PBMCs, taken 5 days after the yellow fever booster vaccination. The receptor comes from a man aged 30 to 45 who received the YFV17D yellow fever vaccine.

The CDR3 protein is CASSQEGRQGVNTIYF. The CDR3, as DNA: TGTGCCAGCAGCCAAGAAGGACGACAGGGGGTCAACACCATATATTTT. This rearrangement joins TRBV3-1 to TRBJ1-3, with 9 bases identical to TRBD1. The germline V gene has CDR1 LGHDT and CDR2 YNNKEL (reference sequence). V trimming: 0 bases; J trimming: 7 bases; junction bases outside the gene matches: 7. The length of the CDR3 is 16 residues.